This is a list of T cell receptor beta chains from one sample in a study of T cell responses to AZD1222 COVID-19 vaccine. The table came from immunoSEQ multiplex PCR; TCRdb's copy has only in-frame clones and leaves some out. The table includes roughly 120,000 clones, 92% detected once. The sequences come from peripheral blood, collected 28 days after the second AZD1222 dose. The receptor source for this set is an adult who received the AZD1222 COVID-19 vaccine. Both conserved end residues are part of each CDR3. D genes are given only for firm matches. Some rows mark clone size as missing; the rest say once, few, many or name a class of expanded clone.

>.|14|TRBV7-8|TRBJ1-1|.
TGTGCCAGCAGCTTACTGAGGGGAAGCACTGAAGCTTTCTTT
CASSLLRGSTEAFF
>.|13|TRBV29-1|TRBJ2-7|.
TGCAGCGTTCGGGGGACGGCGGCCTACGAGCAGTACTTC
CSVRGTAAYEQYF
>.|15|TRBV4-1|TRBJ1-6|.
TGCGCCAGCAGCCAAGCTGGGAAGGATAATTCACCCCTCCACTTT
CASSQAGKDNSPLHF
>.|14|TRBV14|TRBJ1-2|.
TGTGCCAGCAGCCAAGATCCAGGAGACTATGGCTACACCTTC
CASSQDPGDYGYTF
>.|21|TRBV7-7|TRBJ2-7|TRBD2
TGTGCTAGCAGCTTAGCTAATCCCTCAGGTTCTCCGGCGGGAGTATTGGGCGAGCAGTACTTC
CASSLANPSGSPAGVLGEQYF
>.|14|TRBV14|TRBJ2-1|.
TGTGCCAGCAGCCAAGGCAGAATTTACAATGAGCAGTTCTTC
CASSQGRIYNEQFF
>once|15|TRBV6-4|TRBJ1-5|.
TGTGCCAGCGGTATTACACGGAGAGGCAATCAGCCCCAGCATTTT
CASGITRRGNQPQHF
>.|15|TRBV2|TRBJ1-2|TRBD1
TGTGCCAGCATCCTTGACAGGGGTTACCCTTATGGCTACACCTTC
CASILDRGYPYGYTF
>.|15|TRBV18|TRBJ2-2|.
TGTGCCAGCTCACCGAACGGGGGGAACACCGGGGAGCTGTTTTTT
CASSPNGGNTGELFF
>.|14|TRBV29-1|TRBJ2-2|.
TGCAGCGCTGGAAGTGGGGGGCGTGGCGGGGAGCTGTTTTTT
CSAGSGGRGGELFF
>.|15|TRBV21-1|TRBJ1-2|.
TGTGCCAGCACCTTTTTTGGACCAGCAAGCTATGGCTACACCTTC
CASTFFGPASYGYTF
>.|15|TRBV2|TRBJ2-7|.
TGTGCCAGCAGAGGGCCCGGGACAACTTACTACGAGCAGTACTTC
CASRGPGTTYYEQYF
>.|15|TRBV11-2|TRBJ1-2|TRBD1
TGTGCCAGCAGCTTAGGATACAGGGGTATCCACGGCTACACCTTC
CASSLGYRGIHGYTF
>.|13|TRBV2|TRBJ1-3|.
TGTGCCAGCAGGGGGAACAGGGGAAACACCATATATTTT
CASRGNRGNTIYF
>.|15|TRBV6-6|TRBJ2-5|TRBD2
TGTGCCAGCACCCGGACTAGCGGGAGATGGGAGACCCAGTACTTC
CASTRTSGRWETQYF
>.|14|TRBV2|TRBJ2-7|TRBD1
TGTGCCAGCAGTGGACAGGGGGCCTCCTACGAGCAGTACTTC
CASSGQGASYEQYF
>few|13|TRBV15|TRBJ1-1|.
TGTGCCACCAGCGCAGGGGTTCCAACTGAAGCTTTCTTT
CATSAGVPTEAFF
>.|15|TRBV5-4|TRBJ2-1|.
TGTGCCAGCAGCCTCCCGCAGGGGTCTATCCCGGAGCAGTTCTTC
CASSLPQGSIPEQFF
>.|15|TRBV7-6|TRBJ2-1|.
TGTGCCAGCAGCTTACAGCCGGTTAGGGGGAATGAGCAGTTCTTC
CASSLQPVRGNEQFF
>.|14|TRBV18|TRBJ2-7|.
TGTGCCAGCTCACCGGGGAGCCACTCCTACGAGCAGTACTTC
CASSPGSHSYEQYF
>.|20|TRBV11-3|TRBJ2-1|TRBD2
TGTGCCAGCAGCTTAGGCCCCCTATGGACTAGCGGACACTCCTACAATGAGCAGTTCTTC
CASSLGPLWTSGHSYNEQFF
>.|15|TRBV27|TRBJ1-3|.
TGTGCCAGCATGACGTTGATGGGCAGATCGGACACCATATATTTT
CASMTLMGRSDTIYF
>.|15|TRBV28|TRBJ2-7|TRBD2
TGTGCCAGCAGGCCCACTAGCGGGGGGACCTACGAGCAGTACTTC
CASRPTSGGTYEQYF
>.|12|TRBV11-2|TRBJ1-5|.
TGTGCCAGCAGCCTCGAGGGTGAGCCCCAGCATTTT
CASSLEGEPQHF
>.|15|TRBV11-2|TRBJ1-4|.
TGTGCCAGCAGCCGAATCCGGGACGGTAATGAAAAACTGTTTTTT
CASSRIRDGNEKLFF
>.|14|TRBV2|TRBJ1-2|.
TGTGCCAGCAGTGTCCGCGACGCAGCAGAAAGCTACACCTTC
CASSVRDAAESYTF
>.|15|TRBV15|TRBJ2-3|TRBD2
TGTGCCACCAGCAGCGGGACTAGCGGGCCTAATACGCAGTATTTT
CATSSGTSGPNTQYF
>.|15|TRBV6-5|TRBJ1-2|.
TGTGCCAGCAGTTACTCGGCATCGGGAACGAGTGGCTACACCTTC
CASSYSASGTSGYTF
>.|15|TRBV3-1/TRBV3-2|TRBJ1-5|.
TGTGCCAGCAGCCAGGGGGTCCTTAGCAATCAGCCCCAGCATTTT
CASSQGVLSNQPQHF
>.|18|TRBV21-1|TRBJ2-4|.
TGTGCCAGCAGCAGAATTAGCGAACGGGGGCTAGCCAAAAACATTCAGTACTTC
CASSRISERGLAKNIQYF
>.|13|TRBV6-2/TRBV6-3|TRBJ2-3|.
TGTGCCAGCAGTTGGGCAGGGACAGATACGCAGTATTTT
CASSWAGTDTQYF
>.|14|TRBV5-1|TRBJ2-7|.
TGCGCCAGCAGCTTGGATGGATTACCCTACGAGCAGTACTTC
CASSLDGLPYEQYF
>.|15|TRBV2|TRBJ2-2|TRBD1
TGTGCCAGCAGTCCCGACAGGGGTCGGACCGGGGAGCTGTTTTTT
CASSPDRGRTGELFF
>.|15|TRBV28|TRBJ1-1|.
TGTGCCAGCAGTCGATATGGCGGACGTAACACTGAAGCTTTCTTT
CASSRYGGRNTEAFF
>.|13|TRBV2|TRBJ1-4|TRBD1
TGTGCCAGCAAGTACAGGGGCAGTGTAAAACTGTTTTTT
CASKYRGSVKLFF